Described below is a single T cell receptor (beta chain) sequence and its context. Its matching antigen is unknown. Germline-derived CDR1 and CDR2 are MNHEY and SVGAGI. V was shortened by 2 bases and J by 5 bases, with 13 bases between the two germline ends. This CDR3 contains 15 residues. The sample is drawn from a study of T cells after yellow fever vaccination. Study observations and caveats: Weaker, the secondary response peaked sooner, at day 5 versus 15.

A 5'RACE template-switching step, the method used to make TCR cDNA, added a universal primer site and UMIs. From the 5' RACE reads, TCRdb called clonotypes with MiXCR, one entry per CDR3 protein. There are around 320,000 distinct CDR3 sequences in the sample; roughly a tenth occur only once, and about 3% lies in the top ten. This chain links TRBV6-5 with TRBJ2-1; D may match TRBD1 or TRBD2 (5 bases each). The sequencing used CD4+ T cells sorted from PBMCs, collected 45 days after the yellow fever booster vaccination. This receptor was identified in a man aged 18 to 29 who received the YFV17D yellow fever vaccine. The CDR3 DNA reads TGTGCCAGCAGTTACAGTACGGGGCAGGACAATGAGCAGTTCTTC. Translating it yields CASSYSTGQDNEQFF.